One T cell receptor (beta chain) is described in this entry. Its target is not known. This entry comes from a study of regulatory T cells in long-lasting Graves disease. The wider study: For a period under 3 months, newly diagnosed Graves' patients had taken antithyroid drugs. Study results and caveats: The TCR repertoire of persistent Graves' patients was less diverse than that of newly diagnosed ones.

Time point reported: newly diagnosed GD, antithyroid drugs for less than 3 months. RNA from PBMCs was the source of the TCR library. Clinicians diagnosed Graves' disease using American Thyroid Association guidelines. CDR3 regions were amplified by Arm-PCR using iRepertoire HTBI primers to build TCR beta libraries. MiXCR was run by TCRdb on the multiplex PCR reads, yielding one entry per CDR3 protein. The sample records fewer than 650,000 distinct CDR3 sequences, 16% being singletons. Per germline, CDR1 MGHRA and CDR2 YSYEKL. Deletions cut 4 bases from V and 1 base from J, with 14 bases between. The CDR3 sequence is 15 residues long. The data were also submitted as part of a second study, on T cells in Graves' hyperthyroidism and ophthalmopathy. From that report: The TCR CDR3 was amplified in a first-round RT-PCR using the HTBI primer set.

V is TRBV4-1 and J is TRBJ2-7; D call uncertain. The sample was peripheral blood mononuclear cells (PBMCs), taken at new diagnosis, from a patient treated with antithyroid drugs. The receptor was isolated from a man younger than 35 with Graves disease. The DNA for the CDR3 is TGCGCCAGCAGCCCAATAAATGGACCGTCCTACGAGCAGTACTTC. Translating gives CASSPINGPSYEQYF.